Sequencing of this T cell receptor beta chain was carried out in a study of control samples from healthy donors and cancer patients. This clone was observed a handful of times. Here immunoSEQ multiplex PCR was the method, and the copy in TCRdb shows in-frame clones only, minus some. The top ten hold under 2% of the sample, which has 150,000 or so clones, around 88% seen once. Trimming shortened V by 0 bases and J by 5 bases, and 12 bases separated the two germline ends. This CDR3 comprises 15 residues. Germline V gene sequence: CDR1 SGHTS, CDR2 YDEGEE. This sequence originates from a man aged 18 to 29 in good health. Sequenced material: blood. The chain carries TRBV5-8 and TRBJ1-5; no reliable D call. The CDR3 DNA follows: TGTGCCAGCAGCTTGGCCAGACTCCTATATCAGCCCCAGCATTTT. Its protein product is CASSLARLLYQPQHF.